This T cell receptor (beta chain) was sequenced for a study of shared clonotypes between healthy human individuals. Study-level information: Every donor yielded three CD4 naive, three CD4 memory, two CD8 naive and one CD8 memory plate.

A remark on this clone: Its antigen is unidentified.

Generated by immunoSEQ multiplex PCR, the TCRdb table keeps only in-frame clones and is missing some. The sample lists 950,000 to 1,300,000 clones; about 77% were seen once. Overall study findings and caveats: Relative to their counterparts shared across all four donors, non-shared clonotypes exhibited diminished generation probabilities. Relative to memory subsets, naive subsets generally showed larger estimated richness.

The germline V gene encodes CDR1 MGHDK and CDR2 SYGVNS. Trimming took off 5 bases at V and 1 base at J, with 8 bases between the two ends. This CDR3 has 14 amino acids. This chain connects TRBV25-1 to TRBJ2-2; no clear D gene. The sequenced material came from memory CD4+ T cells sorted from blood. As for subset: CD45RA-negative fraction. The sequence came from a man younger than 30 in good health. The DNA for the CDR3 is TGTGCCAGCAGTCTGACTGTGAACACCGGGGAGCTGTTTTTT. It specifies CASSLTVNTGELFF.